What follows describes a single TCR beta chain. The target antigen is unknown. Healthy bone marrow donors formed the donor group. This record belongs to a study of cytomegalovirus exposure and HLA in healthy donors. General study findings and limits: Data from an earlier analysis indicated that most TCR beta V segments were productive either about 90% or about 30% of the time. V- and J-gene trimming in TCR beta was tied to a missense DCLRE1C variant by an analysis performed later.

Primers for the PCR totalled 60 Vbeta and 13 Jbeta. Repertoires were generated with immunoSEQ multiplex PCR, while TCRdb's copy carries only in-frame clones and drops some. This specimen shows 200,000 to 250,000 clones; the ten leading clones hold over 0.75%. Germline values: CDR1 SEHNR, CDR2 FQNEAQ (reference sequence). Trimming took 4 bases from V and 4 from J, leaving 17 bases between them. CDR3 length: 16 residues. The TCR originated in a woman aged 25-40 years in good health and CMV-seropositive. Sequencing was carried out using PBMCs. This chain uses TRBV7-9 with TRBJ1-5, with D perhaps TRBD1 (5 bases). CDR3 in amino acids: CASSSGWVGWNQPQHF. In DNA, the CDR3 is TGTGCCAGCAGCTCAGGGTGGGTGGGGTGGAATCAGCCCCAGCATTTT.